This T cell receptor beta chain was retrieved from a study of cytomegalovirus exposure and HLA in healthy donors. Germline V gene data show CDR1 as MGHDK and CDR2 as SYGVNS. The CDR3 totals 15 residues. V dropped 3 bases and J dropped 5 bases, with 14 bases sitting between them. Study-level results: In a later analysis, at a false discovery rate of 0.05, about 17,000 TCR beta sequences matched HLA alleles.

A word on this clone: Its antigen remains unknown.

PCR primers comprised 60 Vbeta and 13 Jbeta primers. Sequencing used immunoSEQ multiplex PCR; TCRdb keeps in-frame clones, though not all of them. The sample includes about 120,000 clones, roughly three quarters of them seen just once. The sample consisted of PBMCs. The V call is TRBV25-1, the J call TRBJ2-1, with a weak D call TRBD2 (5 bases). The origin of this receptor is a young man in good health and CMV-seropositive. The CDR3 sequence is CASSDPGKGNNEQFF. CDR3 sequence (DNA): TGTGCCAGCAGTGACCCCGGGAAGGGTAACAATGAGCAGTTCTTC. The full variable domain, its missing parts supplied by reference TRBV25-1 and TRBJ2-1, is EADIYQTPRYLVIGTGKKITLECSQTMGHDKMYWYQQDPGMELHLIHYSYGVNSTEKGDLSSESTVSRIRTEHFPLTLESARPSHTSQYLCASSDPGKGNNEQFFGPGTRLTVL.